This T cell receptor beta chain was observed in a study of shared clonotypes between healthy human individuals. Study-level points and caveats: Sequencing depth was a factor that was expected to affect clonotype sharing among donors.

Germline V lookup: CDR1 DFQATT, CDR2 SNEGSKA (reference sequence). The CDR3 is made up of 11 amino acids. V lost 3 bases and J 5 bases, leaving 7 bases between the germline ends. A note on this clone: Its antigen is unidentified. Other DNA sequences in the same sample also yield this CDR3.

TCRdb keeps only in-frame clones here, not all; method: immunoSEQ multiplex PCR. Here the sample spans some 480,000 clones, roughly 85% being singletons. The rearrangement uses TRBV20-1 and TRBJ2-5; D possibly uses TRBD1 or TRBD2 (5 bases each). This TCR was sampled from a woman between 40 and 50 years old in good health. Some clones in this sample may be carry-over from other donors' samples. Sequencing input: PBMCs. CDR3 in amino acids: CSARGRETQYF. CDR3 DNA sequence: TGCAGTGCTAGGGGACGGGAGACCCAGTACTTC.